Shown below are 18 T cell receptor beta chains from a single sample sequenced in a study of spatial heterogeneity in lung cancer. TCRdb reprocessed the 5' RACE reads with MiXCR, giving one entry per CDR3 protein. The table lists almost 75,000 distinct CDR3 sequences, less than 15% of them singletons. Time point given: sample taken at primary tumor resection. From tumor, nontumor lung or frozen PBMC, whole RNA was taken unsorted for sequencing. The input for sequencing was PBMCs, taken at surgery. All receptors derive from a male donor with early-stage non-small cell lung cancer.

The chain links TRBV20-1 to TRBJ1-1; perhaps TRBD1 as D (5 bases). The CDR3 spans 12 residues. Germline V CDR1 and CDR2: DFQATT, SNEGSKA (reference sequence). Trimming took off 4 bases at V and 9 bases at J, with 15 bases between the two ends. The CDR3 loop is CSATEGPGKAFF. In DNA, the CDR3 is TGCAGTGCTACCGAGGGGCCGGGAAAAGCTTTCTTT.

In its sample, this clonotype was seen a few times. The chain has TRBV6-1 and TRBJ2-3, with 9 bases fitting TRBD1. The CDR3 is made up of 17 amino acids. Germline CDR1 and CDR2: MNHNS and SASEGT. V was clipped by 4 bases and J by 0 bases; unmatched bases: 8. The CDR3 protein is CASSVAGTGYSTDTQYF. CDR3 sequence (DNA): TGTGCCAGCAGTGTGGCCGGGACAGGGTATAGCACAGATACGCAGTATTTT.

V usage is TRBV3-1 and J usage is TRBJ2-5, with D possibly being TRBD2 (5 bases). CDR1 and CDR2 (germline): LGHDT, YNNKEL (reference sequence). V shed 0 bases and J shed 2 bases, with 13 bases lying between them. The CDR3 has 16 residues. The CDR3 is CASSQDLIGVQETQYF. CDR3 bases: TGTGCCAGCAGCCAAGATCTTATCGGGGTACAAGAGACCCAGTACTTC.

The chain is built from TRBV7-2 and TRBJ1-5; D possibly corresponds to TRBD1 (5 bases). V lost 5 bases, J lost 6 bases, and 17 bases lay in between. Germline assignment: CDR1 SGHTA and CDR2 FQGNSA. The CDR3 runs to 15 residues. CDR3: CASSVDRGGFQPQHF. In DNA form, the CDR3 reads TGTGCCAGCAGCGTAGACCGCGGGGGATTTCAGCCCCAGCATTTT. Full variable domain (remainder filled in from reference TRBV7-2 and TRBJ1-5): GAGVSQSPSNKVTEKGKDVELRCDPISGHTALYWYRQSLGQGLEFLIYFQGNSAPDKSGLPSDRFSAERTGGSVSTLTIQRTQQEDSAVYLCASSVDRGGFQPQHFGDGTRLSIL.

In its sample, this clonotype was seen a few times. The V gene is TRBV10-1, the J gene TRBJ2-5; the match to TRBD1 covers 9 bases. Germline V gene sequence: CDR1 WNHNN, CDR2 SYGVQD (reference sequence). Unmatched junction bases numbered 10, after V lost 6 bases and J lost 5 bases. This CDR3 comprises 15 residues. This chain's CDR3 is CASSTGQGRAETQYF. The CDR3 DNA follows: TGCGCCAGCAGCACCGGACAGGGGAGAGCTGAGACCCAGTACTTC.

This clonotype was detected a few times. The rearrangement joins TRBV4-2 to TRBJ2-7; TRBD1 matches at 9 bases. Per germline, CDR1 LGHNA and CDR2 YNFKEQ. V dropped 4 bases and J dropped 5; count of bases not matched to a gene: 9. The CDR3 consists of 15 residues. As DNA, the CDR3 is TGTGCCAGCAGCCTGAGCGGACAGGGGTTAAACGAGCAGTACTTC. It translates to CASSLSGQGLNEQYF.

This rearrangement joins TRBV9 to TRBJ1-6; 8 positions agree with TRBD1. CDR1 is SGDLS, CDR2 YYNGEE, per germline. The V segment lost 0 bases and the J segment 4 bases; nucleotides outside the gene matches: 0. The CDR3 is 15 residues long. The CDR3 coding sequence is TGTGCCAGCAGCGTAGGACAGGGGTATAATTCACCCCTCCACTTT. Encoded protein: CASSVGQGYNSPLHF.

V is TRBV12-3 or TRBV12-4 and J is TRBJ1-5; possibly TRBD1 for D (5 bases). There are 14 residues in the CDR3. Trimming pared 5 bases from V and 7 bases from J, leaving 15 bases between. CDR3 DNA sequence: TGTGCCAGCAGTCTCGGCGGAGGGGAACAGCCCCAGCATTTT. This sequence encodes CASSLGGGEQPQHF.

This clonotype was recorded at least ten times. This chain connects TRBV29-1 to TRBJ1-5; 8 bases match TRBD1. This CDR3 contains 13 residues. V shed 7 bases and J 3 bases; nucleotides not matched to a gene: 5. The germline V gene encodes CDR1 SQVTM and CDR2 ANQGSEA. DNA of the CDR3: TGCAGCGGATCGACAGGGGCCAATCAGCCCCAGCATTTT. It encodes CSGSTGANQPQHF.

This clonotype is medium-sized within its sample. The chain uses TRBV28 and TRBJ2-1; 10 bases align to TRBD1. This CDR3 is built from 16 residues. V lost 2 bases, J lost 7 bases, and 8 bases stayed unmatched. Germline CDR1 is MDHEN and CDR2 is SYDVKM. The CDR3 region is CASSLARDRGWNEQFF. CDR3 nucleotides: TGTGCCAGCAGTTTAGCCCGGGACAGGGGCTGGAATGAGCAGTTCTTC.

Only a few counts were recorded for this clonotype. The gene calls are TRBV20-1 and TRBJ2-3; D is uncertain. Trimming removed 2 bases at V and 4 bases at J, with 7 bases between. CDR1 DFQATT and CDR2 SNEGSKA come from the germline V gene (reference sequence). CDR3 size: 12 residues. This chain's CDR3 is CSARKPPDTQYF. The CDR3 nucleotides are TGCAGTGCTAGAAAACCCCCAGATACGCAGTATTTT.

The chain recombines TRBV7-8 with TRBJ2-2; tentative D call: TRBD1 (6 bases). Germline values: CDR1 SGHVS, CDR2 FQNEAQ. The CDR3 runs 14 residues. Trimming removed 3 bases from V and 6 bases from J, with 11 bases in between. The CDR3 reads CASSFLGAAGELFF. The CDR3 coding sequence is TGTGCCAGCAGCTTTTTGGGGGCGGCCGGGGAGCTGTTTTTT.

This clonotype was counted only a few times. The chain recombines TRBV25-1 with TRBJ1-2; TRBD1 might be the D (5 bases). Trimming pared 3 bases from V and 10 bases from J, leaving 18 bases between. Germline CDR1 reads MGHDK; CDR2 reads SYGVNS. CDR3 length equals 14 residues. CDR3 sequence reads: CASSDYQGLGFYTF. CDR3 DNA sequence: TGTGCCAGCAGTGATTACCAGGGACTCGGGTTCTACACCTTC.

The sample holds a few counts of this clonotype. The rearrangement uses TRBV11-2 and TRBJ2-2; D is ambiguous. CDR1 and CDR2 from the germline V gene are SGHAT and FQNNGV. Trimming removed 5 bases from V and 2 bases from J, with 6 bases in between. The CDR3 contains 13 residues. The CDR3 is CASSPYNTGELFF. DNA of the CDR3: TGTGCCAGCAGCCCTTATAACACCGGGGAGCTGTTTTTT.

This rearrangement joins TRBV5-8 to TRBJ1-4, with 11 nucleotides matching TRBD1. J was trimmed by 15 bases and V by 3 bases; bases with no gene match: 7. The CDR3 has 13 amino acids. The germline V gene encodes CDR1 SGHTS and CDR2 YDEGEE. The CDR3 reads CASSWTGGPRMFF. The CDR3 bases are TGTGCCAGCAGCTGGACAGGGGGCCCTAGGATGTTTTTT.

The V and J genes are TRBV20-1 and TRBJ1-4; D unclear. The CDR3 contains 15 residues. The germline CDR1 and CDR2 sequences are DFQATT and SNEGSKA (reference sequence). Trimming removed 6 bases from V and 4 bases from J, with 18 bases in between. The CDR3 DNA sequence: TGCAGTGCCCTGCTTCCCGGCAGCTTTAATGAAAAACTGTTTTTT. It encodes CSALLPGSFNEKLFF.

This clonotype has a count of ten or more. The CDR3 region is CASSRTGTVTDQPQHF. In DNA, the CDR3 is TGTGCCAGCAGCCGAACCGGGACGGTGACTGATCAGCCCCAGCATTTT. The chain carries TRBV7-2 and TRBJ1-5, with a tentative D call TRBD1 (5 bases). CDR3 length: 16 amino acids. Trimming cost V 5 bases and J 5 bases, with 19 bases left between them. Per the germline V gene, CDR1 is SGHTA and CDR2 is FQGNSA.

This chain uses TRBV20-1 with TRBJ1-1; D remains unclear. The CDR3 has 13 residues. From germline, CDR1 is DFQATT and CDR2 SNEGSKA (reference sequence). V was cut by 6 bases and J by 0 bases, with 11 bases left in between. The CDR3 is CSARGFMNTEAFF. The CDR3 nucleotides are TGCAGTGCCCGAGGGTTCATGAACACTGAAGCTTTCTTT.